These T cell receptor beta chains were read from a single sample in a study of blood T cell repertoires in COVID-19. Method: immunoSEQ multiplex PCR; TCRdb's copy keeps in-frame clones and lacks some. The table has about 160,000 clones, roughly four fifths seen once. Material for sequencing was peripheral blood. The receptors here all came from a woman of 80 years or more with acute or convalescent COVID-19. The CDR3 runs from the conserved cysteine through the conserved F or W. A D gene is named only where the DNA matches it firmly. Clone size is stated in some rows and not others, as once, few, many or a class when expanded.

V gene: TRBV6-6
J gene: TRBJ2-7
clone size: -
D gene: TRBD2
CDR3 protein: CASIHTSGGYEQYF
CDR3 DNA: TGTGCCAGCATCCACACTAGCGGGGGCTACGAGCAGTACTTC

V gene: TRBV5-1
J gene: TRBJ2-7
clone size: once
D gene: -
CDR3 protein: CASSLVGHSSYEQYF
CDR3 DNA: TGCGCCAGCAGCTTGGTGGGACACTCTTCCTACGAGCAGTACTTC

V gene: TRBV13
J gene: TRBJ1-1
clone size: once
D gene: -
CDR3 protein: CASNRNTEAFF
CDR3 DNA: TGTGCCAGCAACAGAAACACTGAAGCTTTCTTT

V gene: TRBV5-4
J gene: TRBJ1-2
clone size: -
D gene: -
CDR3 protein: CASSLEGTPDF
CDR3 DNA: TGTGCCAGCAGCTTGGAAGGGACTCCTGACTTC

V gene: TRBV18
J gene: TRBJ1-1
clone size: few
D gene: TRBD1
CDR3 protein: CASSPQRGPTEAFF
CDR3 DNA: TGTGCCAGCTCTCCACAAAGGGGGCCCACTGAAGCTTTCTTT

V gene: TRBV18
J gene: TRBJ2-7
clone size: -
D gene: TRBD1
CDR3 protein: CASSPAGQGNEQYF
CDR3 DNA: TGTGCCAGCTCACCGGCGGGACAGGGTAACGAGCAGTACTTC

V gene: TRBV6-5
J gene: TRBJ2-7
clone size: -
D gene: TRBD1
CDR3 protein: CASSYSDRSYEQYF
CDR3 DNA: TGTGCCAGCAGTTACTCGGACAGGTCCTACGAGCAGTACTTC

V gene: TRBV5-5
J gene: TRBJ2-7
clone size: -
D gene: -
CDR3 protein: CASSIRYEQYF
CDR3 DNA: TGTGCCAGCAGCATCCGGTACGAGCAGTACTTC

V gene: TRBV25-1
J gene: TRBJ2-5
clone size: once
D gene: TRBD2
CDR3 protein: CASKNTKLAGRETQYF
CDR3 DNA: TGTGCCAGCAAGAATACTAAATTAGCGGGGCGGGAGACCCAGTACTTC

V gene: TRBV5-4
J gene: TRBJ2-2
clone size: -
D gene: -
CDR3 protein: CASSRGAGDTGELFF
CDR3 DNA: TGTGCCAGCAGCCGAGGGGCAGGGGATACCGGGGAGCTGTTTTTT

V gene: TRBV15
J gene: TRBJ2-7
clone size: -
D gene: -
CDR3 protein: CATSVGSSYEQYF
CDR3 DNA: TGTGCCACCAGCGTGGGGAGCTCCTACGAGCAGTACTTC

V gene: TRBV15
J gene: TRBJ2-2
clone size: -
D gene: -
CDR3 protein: CATRQSYTGELFF
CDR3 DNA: TGTGCCACCAGACAGAGTTACACCGGGGAGCTGTTTTTT

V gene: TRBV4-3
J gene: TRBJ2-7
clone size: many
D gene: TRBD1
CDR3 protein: CASSQDLSPGGYEQYF
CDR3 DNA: TGCGCCAGCAGCCAAGATCTATCGCCAGGGGGTTACGAGCAGTACTTC

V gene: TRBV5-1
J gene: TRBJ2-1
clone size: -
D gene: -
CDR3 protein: CASSGGSIHEQFF
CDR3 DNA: TGCGCCAGCAGCGGGGGGTCGATCCATGAGCAGTTCTTC

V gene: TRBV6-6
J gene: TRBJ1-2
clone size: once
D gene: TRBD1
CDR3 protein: CASSRHRTGTGARANYGYTF
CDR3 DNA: TGTGCCAGCAGTCGACACCGAACCGGGACAGGGGCAAGAGCTAACTATGGCTACACCTTC

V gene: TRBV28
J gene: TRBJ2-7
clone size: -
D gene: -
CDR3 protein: CASSRQGTRYEQYF
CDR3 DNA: TGTGCCAGCAGTAGGCAAGGGACACGCTACGAGCAGTACTTC

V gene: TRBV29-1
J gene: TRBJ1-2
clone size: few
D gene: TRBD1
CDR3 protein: CSVGQRTGRKEGYTF
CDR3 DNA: TGCAGCGTTGGCCAACGGACAGGGAGGAAGGAAGGCTACACCTTC

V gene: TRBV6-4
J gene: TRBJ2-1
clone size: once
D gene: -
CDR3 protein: CASICTTDDNEQFF
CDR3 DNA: TGTGCCAGCATATGTACCACAGATGACAATGAGCAGTTCTTC

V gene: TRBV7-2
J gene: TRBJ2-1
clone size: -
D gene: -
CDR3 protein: CASSLELAFEQFF
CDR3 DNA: TGTGCCAGCAGCTTGGAACTAGCATTCGAGCAGTTCTTC

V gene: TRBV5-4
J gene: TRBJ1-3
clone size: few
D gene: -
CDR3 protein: CASRSGSGNTIYF
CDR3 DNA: TGTGCCAGCAGATCAGGGTCTGGAAACACCATATATTTT

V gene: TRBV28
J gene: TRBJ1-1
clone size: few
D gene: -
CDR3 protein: CASSIGQDNTEAFF
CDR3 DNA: TGTGCCAGCAGTATCGGACAAGATAACACTGAAGCTTTCTTT

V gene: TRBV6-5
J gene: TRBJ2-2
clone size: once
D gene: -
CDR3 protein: CASREAGVNTGELFF
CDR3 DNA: TGTGCCAGCAGGGAGGCAGGGGTAAACACCGGGGAGCTGTTTTTT

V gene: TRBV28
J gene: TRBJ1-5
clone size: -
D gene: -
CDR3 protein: CASSLQGSFSNQPQHF
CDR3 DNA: TGTGCCAGCAGTCTGCAGGGTTCGTTCAGCAATCAGCCCCAGCATTTT

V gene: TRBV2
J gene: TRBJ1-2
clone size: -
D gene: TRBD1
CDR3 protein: CASSGTEIYGYTF
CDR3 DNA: TGTGCCAGCAGCGGGACAGAGATCTATGGCTACACCTTC

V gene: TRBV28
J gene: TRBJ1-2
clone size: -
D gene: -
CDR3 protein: CASWQAGRGYGYTF
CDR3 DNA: TGTGCCAGTTGGCAGGCGGGACGAGGGTATGGCTACACCTTC

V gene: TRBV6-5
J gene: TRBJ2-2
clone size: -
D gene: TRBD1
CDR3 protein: CASKGTGRNTGELFF
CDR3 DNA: TGTGCCAGCAAGGGGACAGGGCGTAACACCGGGGAGCTGTTTTTT

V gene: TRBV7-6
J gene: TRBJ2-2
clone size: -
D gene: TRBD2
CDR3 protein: CASSLMRLAGLGTGELFF
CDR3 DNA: TGTGCCAGCAGCTTAATGAGACTAGCGGGACTCGGCACCGGGGAGCTGTTTTTT

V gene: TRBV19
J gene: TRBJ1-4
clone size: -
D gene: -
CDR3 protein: CASKSGLYNEKLFF
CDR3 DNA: TGTGCCAGTAAATCGGGACTGTATAATGAAAAACTGTTTTTT

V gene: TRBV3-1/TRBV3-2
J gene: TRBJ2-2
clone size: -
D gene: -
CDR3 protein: CASSRAGSTPGELFF
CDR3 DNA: TGTGCCAGCAGCCGGGCAGGATCTACTCCCGGGGAGCTGTTTTTT

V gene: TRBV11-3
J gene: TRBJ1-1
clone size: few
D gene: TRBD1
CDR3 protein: CASSFRQGAEAFF
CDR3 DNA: TGTGCCAGCAGCTTCCGGCAGGGGGCTGAAGCTTTCTTT

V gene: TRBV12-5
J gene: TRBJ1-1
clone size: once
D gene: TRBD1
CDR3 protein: CASGSRQGRTEAFF
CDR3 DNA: TGTGCTAGTGGTTCCAGACAGGGTAGGACTGAAGCTTTCTTT

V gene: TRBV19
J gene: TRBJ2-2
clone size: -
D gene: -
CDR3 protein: CASSIQGTTGELFF
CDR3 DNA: TGTGCCAGTAGTATCCAGGGCACCACCGGGGAGCTGTTTTTT

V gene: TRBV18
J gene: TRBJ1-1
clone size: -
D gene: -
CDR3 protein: CASSRESNTEAFF
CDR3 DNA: TGTGCCAGCTCAAGGGAGTCGAACACTGAAGCTTTCTTT

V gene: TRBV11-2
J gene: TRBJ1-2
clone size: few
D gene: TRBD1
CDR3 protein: CASSLFRGTGPDYGYTF
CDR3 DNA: TGTGCCAGCAGCTTATTTCGGGGGACAGGCCCCGACTATGGCTACACCTTC

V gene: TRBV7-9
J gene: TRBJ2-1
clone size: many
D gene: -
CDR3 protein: CASSARGSSIYNEQFF
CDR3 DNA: TGTGCCAGCAGCGCCCGAGGCAGTTCAATCTACAATGAGCAGTTCTTC

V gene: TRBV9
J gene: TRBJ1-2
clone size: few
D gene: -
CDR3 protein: CASSLTGQPPSNYGYTF
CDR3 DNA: TGTGCCAGCAGCCTTACCGGACAGCCACCTTCTAACTATGGCTACACCTTC

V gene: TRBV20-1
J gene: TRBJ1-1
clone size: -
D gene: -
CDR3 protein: CSASYLREAFF
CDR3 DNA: TGCAGTGCTAGTTACCTGAGGGAAGCTTTCTTT

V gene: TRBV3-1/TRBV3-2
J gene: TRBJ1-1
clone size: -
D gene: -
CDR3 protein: CASTDSIMNTEAFF
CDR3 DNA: TGTGCCAGCACTGACAGTATTATGAACACTGAAGCTTTCTTT

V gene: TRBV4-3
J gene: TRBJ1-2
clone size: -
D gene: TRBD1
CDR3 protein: CASSQTGGASGYTF
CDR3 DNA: TGCGCCAGCAGCCAGACAGGGGGCGCATCCGGCTACACCTTC

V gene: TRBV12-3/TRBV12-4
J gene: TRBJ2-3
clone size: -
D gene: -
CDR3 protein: CASSFNAGDTQYF
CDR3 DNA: TGTGCCAGCAGTTTTAATGCGGGCGATACGCAGTATTTT

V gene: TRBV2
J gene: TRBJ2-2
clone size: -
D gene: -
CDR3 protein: CASTADRTNTGELFF
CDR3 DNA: TGTGCCAGCACCGCCGACAGGACGAACACCGGGGAGCTGTTTTTT

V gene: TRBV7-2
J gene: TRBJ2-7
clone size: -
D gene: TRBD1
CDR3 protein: CASSSQGSSYEQYF
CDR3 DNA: TGTGCCAGCAGCTCACAGGGGTCCTCCTACGAGCAGTACTTC

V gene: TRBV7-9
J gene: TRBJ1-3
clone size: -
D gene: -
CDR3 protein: CASSPRTDSGNTIYF
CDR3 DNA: TGTGCCAGCAGCCCCCGGACAGACTCTGGAAACACCATATATTTT

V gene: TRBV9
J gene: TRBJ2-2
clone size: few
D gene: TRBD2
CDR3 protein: CASSPGGLAGSNTGELFF
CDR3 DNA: TGTGCCAGCAGCCCAGGCGGACTAGCGGGGTCGAACACCGGGGAGCTGTTTTTT

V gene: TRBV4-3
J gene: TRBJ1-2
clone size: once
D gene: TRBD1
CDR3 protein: CASSQDPLRGSDYGYTF
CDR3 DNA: TGCGCCAGCAGCCAAGATCCGCTCAGGGGGAGCGACTATGGCTACACCTTC

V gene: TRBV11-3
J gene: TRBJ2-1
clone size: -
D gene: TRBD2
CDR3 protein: CASSLVSSGGNNEQFF
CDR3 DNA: TGTGCCAGCAGCTTAGTGTCCAGCGGGGGGAACAATGAGCAGTTCTTC

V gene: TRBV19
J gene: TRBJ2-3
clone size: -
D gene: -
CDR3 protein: CASSIRAGNTDTQYF
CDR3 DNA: TGTGCCAGTAGTATCCGGGCAGGGAACACAGATACGCAGTATTTT

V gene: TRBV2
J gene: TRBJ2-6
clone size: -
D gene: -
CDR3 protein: CASSEESRAGANVLTF
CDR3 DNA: TGTGCCAGCAGTGAAGAAAGCAGGGCTGGGGCCAACGTCCTGACTTTC

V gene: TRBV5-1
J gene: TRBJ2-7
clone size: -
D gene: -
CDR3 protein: CASTGAYEQYF
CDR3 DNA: TGCGCCAGCACAGGGGCCTACGAGCAGTACTTC

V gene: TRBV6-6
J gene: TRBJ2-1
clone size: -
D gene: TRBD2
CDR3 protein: CASSPTIGISGRTPHYNEQFF
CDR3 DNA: TGTGCCAGCAGTCCAACGATTGGGATTAGCGGGAGGACTCCGCATTACAATGAGCAGTTCTTC

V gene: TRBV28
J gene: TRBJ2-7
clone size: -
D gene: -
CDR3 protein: CASSFSAGVGEQYF
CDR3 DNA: TGTGCCAGCAGTTTTTCGGCAGGGGTCGGCGAGCAGTACTTC

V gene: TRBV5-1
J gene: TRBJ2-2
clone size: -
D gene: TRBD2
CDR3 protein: CASSLGTSGGPVELFF
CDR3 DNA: TGCGCCAGCAGCTTGGGGACTAGCGGGGGGCCAGTGGAGCTGTTTTTT

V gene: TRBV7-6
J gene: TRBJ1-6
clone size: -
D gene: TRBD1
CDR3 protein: CASRAGTGGNSPLHF
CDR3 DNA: TGTGCCAGCAGAGCCGGGACAGGGGGAAATTCACCCCTCCACTTT

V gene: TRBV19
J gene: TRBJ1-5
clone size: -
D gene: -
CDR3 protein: CARPPGREDCQPQHF
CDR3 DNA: TGTGCAAGGCCCCCTGGCAGGGAAGATTGTCAGCCCCAGCATTTT

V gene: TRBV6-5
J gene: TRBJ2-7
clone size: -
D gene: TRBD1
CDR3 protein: CASSMTGSGSYEQYF
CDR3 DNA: TGTGCCAGCAGTATGACAGGGTCAGGCTCCTACGAGCAGTACTTC

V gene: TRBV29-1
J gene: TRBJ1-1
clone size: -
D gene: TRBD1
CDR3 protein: CSVDRSDRAPGELW
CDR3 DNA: TGCAGCGTTGATAGGTCGGACAGGGCACCAGGTGAATTATGG

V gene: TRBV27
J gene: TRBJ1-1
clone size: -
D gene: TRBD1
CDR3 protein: CASRLQGKGTEAFF
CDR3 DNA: TGTGCCAGCAGACTACAGGGGAAGGGCACTGAAGCTTTCTTT

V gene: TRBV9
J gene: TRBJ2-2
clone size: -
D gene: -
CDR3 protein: CASSAVQGLTGELFF
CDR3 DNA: TGTGCCAGCAGCGCCGTCCAAGGACTTACCGGGGAGCTGTTTTTT

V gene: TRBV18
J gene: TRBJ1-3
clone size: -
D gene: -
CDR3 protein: CASSPIRDSGNTIYF
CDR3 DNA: TGTGCCAGCTCACCAATCAGGGACTCTGGAAACACCATATATTTT

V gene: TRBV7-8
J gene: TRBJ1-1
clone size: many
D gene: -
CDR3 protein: CASSHRQATNPNEAFF
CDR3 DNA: TGTGCCAGCAGCCACCGACAGGCCACGAATCCGAATGAAGCTTTCTTT